The 23 T cell receptor beta chains below come from one sample, sequenced in a study of shared clonotypes between healthy human individuals. Produced via immunoSEQ multiplex PCR; TCRdb's table is partial and in-frame only. This table has about 580,000 clones, roughly 98% appearing once. Terminally differentiated effector memory CD45RA+ cells were excluded by CCR7 positive selection of CD45RO-negative cells. The sequencing input was naive CD8+ T cells sorted from blood. The receptors come from a man aged 25 to 45 in good health.

This clone was found once. This chain connects TRBV29-1 to TRBJ2-1; maybe TRBD1 (5 bases). The V end was cut by 4 bases, the J end by 5 bases, with 6 bases between. Germline-derived CDR1 and CDR2 are SQVTM and ANQGSEA. The CDR3 loop spans 11 amino acids. The CDR3 spells CSVGQNNEQFF. CDR3 nucleotides: TGCAGCGTTGGACAGAACAATGAGCAGTTCTTC.

J is TRBJ2-1 and V is TRBV10-3; 7 bases are shared with TRBD2. The CDR3 totals 18 residues. Germline trimming cut 3 bases from V and 0 bases from J; bases unmatched to any gene: 11. Germline values: CDR1 ENHRY, CDR2 SYGVKD. The CDR3 DNA follows: TGTGCCATCAGTGAACTAAGCGGGGCCGCGAGCTCCTACAATGAGCAGTTCTTC. Protein product: CAISELSGAASSYNEQFF.

The gene calls are TRBV20-1 and TRBJ1-1; the D is unclear. The CDR3 consists of 11 residues. In germline, CDR1 is DFQATT, CDR2 SNEGSKA (reference sequence). Trimming took off 0 bases at V and 6 bases at J, with 5 bases between the two ends. This CDR3 reads CSARDVAEAFF. The CDR3 DNA follows: TGCAGTGCTAGAGATGTGGCTGAAGCTTTCTTT.

This sequence joins TRBV27 and TRBJ2-1; 8 nucleotides align to TRBD2. CDR1 is MNHEY and CDR2 is SMNVEV in the germline V gene (reference sequence). This CDR3 is 14 amino acids long. V was clipped by 3 bases and J by 6 bases; unmatched bases: 4. DNA for the CDR3: TGTGCCAGCAGTTTTTATACTAGCGGCAATGAGCAGTTCTTC. Translation gives CASSFYTSGNEQFF.

This chain joins TRBV5-5 and TRBJ2-7; D remains ambiguous. The V gene lost 0 bases and the J gene lost 0 bases, with 7 bases spanning the gap. Looked up from germline, CDR1 is SGHKS and CDR2 is YYEKEE (reference sequence). This CDR3 spans 14 amino acids. The CDR3 region is CASSLDIASYEQYF. CDR3 coding DNA: TGTGCCAGCAGCTTGGACATAGCCTCCTACGAGCAGTACTTC.

V usage is TRBV7-8 and J usage is TRBJ2-3; D is undetermined. Looked up from germline, CDR1 is SGHVS and CDR2 is FQNEAQ. The CDR3 length is 15 residues. Trimming shortened V by 1 base and J by 2 bases, and 10 bases separated the two germline ends. Here the CDR3 reads CASSLGRMDTDTQYF. The CDR3 DNA follows: TGTGCCAGCAGCTTAGGTCGCATGGACACAGATACGCAGTATTTT.

The rearrangement uses TRBV4-3 and TRBJ2-7; D may be TRBD1 (6 bases). The CDR3 spans 16 residues. Trimming removed 0 bases at V and 4 bases at J, with 16 bases between. Germline V gene sequence: CDR1 LGHNA, CDR2 YSLEER. The CDR3 DNA reads TGCGCCAGCAGCCAAGATTCCCAGGGGTTTCCATACGAGCAGTACTTC. The encoded protein is CASSQDSQGFPYEQYF.

The J gene is TRBJ2-1, the V gene TRBV4-1, with D perhaps given as TRBD1 or TRBD2 (5 bases each). Germline loops: CDR1 MGHRA, CDR2 YSYEKL. This CDR3 has 15 residues. The V end was cut by 4 bases, the J end by 3 bases, with 13 bases between. CDR3 sequence: CASSRLSGSYNEQFF. CDR3 bases: TGCGCCAGCAGCCGGCTTTCAGGGAGCTACAATGAGCAGTTCTTC.

This sequence joins TRBV18 and TRBJ1-3, with 9 bases aligning to TRBD1. Trimming at V came to 0 bases and at J to 4 bases, leaving 10 bases not matched to a gene. The CDR3 runs to 18 residues. CDR1 and CDR2 (germline): KGHSH, LQKENI. The CDR3 sequence is CASSPPAIGTGMGNTIYF. The DNA of the CDR3 is TGTGCCAGCTCACCACCGGCGATCGGGACAGGGATGGGAAACACCATATATTTT.

The chain employs TRBV6-5 and TRBJ2-7; D possibly matches TRBD1 or TRBD2 (5 bases each). CDR1 and CDR2 from the germline V gene are MNHEY and SVGAGI. This CDR3 has 14 amino acids. Trimming took 5 bases from V and 3 from J, leaving 14 bases between them. The CDR3 loop is CASSQGTLIYEQYF. The CDR3 nucleotides read TGTGCCAGCAGTCAAGGGACCTTAATCTACGAGCAGTACTTC.

This chain joins TRBV12-1 and TRBJ2-7; the table assigns TRBD1, which was not confirmed against the DNA. TRBV12-1 is shown as a pseudogene. The length of the CDR3 is 17 residues. The DNA of the CDR3 is TGTGCCACCCAGTCGGGGACAGGTCTCGTTAAGTCCTACGAGCAGTACTTC. It yields the protein CATQSGTGLVKSYEQYF.

This clone was recorded only once. The CDR3 bases are TGTGCCAGCAGTTCTTTGACAGGGTGGACGGAAAAACTGTTTTTT. Its protein is CASSSLTGWTEKLFF. The chain couples TRBV28 to TRBJ1-4; TRBD1 matches 7 bases. CDR3 size: 15 residues. V lost 4 bases to trimming and J lost 8 bases; unmatched junction nucleotides: 10. Germline loops: CDR1 MDHEN, CDR2 SYDVKM.

The gene calls are TRBV25-1 and TRBJ2-7, with D tentatively TRBD2 (6 bases). This CDR3 has 14 residues. V was trimmed by 5 bases and J by 3 bases, leaving 14 bases between them. Germline V gene sequence: CDR1 MGHDK, CDR2 SYGVNS. CDR3 sequence (DNA): TGTGCCAGCAGTTCCGGGACTGGAATCTACGAGCAGTACTTC. Protein: CASSSGTGIYEQYF.

The chain combines TRBV7-6 with TRBJ2-7; 7 bases line up with TRBD1. Germline CDR1 and CDR2: SGHVS and FNYEAQ. The V segment lost 3 bases and the J segment 4 bases; nucleotides outside the gene matches: 9. The CDR3 contains 15 residues. The DNA for the CDR3 is TGTGCCAGCAGCTTGGGCCCGGGACAGATGTACGAGCAGTACTTC. The encoded protein is CASSLGPGQMYEQYF.

This chain uses TRBV18 with TRBJ2-7; D gene uncertain. The CDR3 is 14 amino acids. V shed 1 base and J shed 1 base, with 8 bases lying between them. Per the germline V gene, CDR1 is KGHSH and CDR2 is LQKENI. The CDR3 DNA reads TGTGCCAGCTCACCACGAACGGATTCCTACGAGCAGTACTTC. Its protein product is CASSPRTDSYEQYF.

This clone was counted once. The chain is built from TRBV11-3 and TRBJ1-4, with TRBD1 as a possible D gene (6 bases). V lost 0 bases to trimming and J lost 8 bases, with 13 bases between them. Germline CDR1 reads SGHNT; CDR2 reads YENEEA. CDR3 length: 15 residues. The CDR3 DNA is TGTGCCAGCAGCTTAGAGGACAGAGAAAGCGAAAAACTGTTTTTT. It codes for CASSLEDRESEKLFF.

This sequence joins TRBV28 and TRBJ2-1; D ambiguous. CDR1 is MDHEN, CDR2 SYDVKM, per germline. Trimming cost V 7 bases and J 5 bases, with 15 bases left between them. The CDR3 is made up of 14 amino acids. The CDR3 coding sequence is TGTGCCAGCACCCCCCTGGCTTTCGACAATGAGCAGTTCTTC. Translation: CASTPLAFDNEQFF.

This chain links TRBV27 with TRBJ2-1; TRBD1 matches at 7 bases. This CDR3 is built from 13 residues. Germline CDR1 and CDR2: MNHEY and SMNVEV (reference sequence). Trimming removed 2 bases from V and 6 bases from J; junction bases left unmatched: 1. DNA of the CDR3: TGTGCCAGCAGTTTACACAGGGGCAATGAGCAGTTCTTC. This gives the protein CASSLHRGNEQFF.

The chain employs TRBV27 and TRBJ2-7, with 7 nucleotides matching TRBD2. Germline-derived CDR1 and CDR2 are MNHEY and SMNVEV (reference sequence). CDR3 length: 15 residues. V shed 4 bases and J 0 bases; nucleotides not matched to a gene: 6. This chain's CDR3 is CASSYLGGGSYEQYF. The CDR3 nucleotides are TGTGCCAGCAGTTATCTGGGGGGGGGCTCCTACGAGCAGTACTTC.

This rearrangement joins TRBV7-9 to TRBJ1-4; 10 bases are a match to TRBD1. From germline, CDR1 is SEHNR and CDR2 FQNEAQ (reference sequence). Trimming cost V 5 bases and J 4 bases; bases outside gene matches: 4. The CDR3 covers 15 residues. The CDR3 is CASSPRTGGNEKLFF. CDR3 DNA: TGTGCCAGCAGCCCGCGGACAGGGGGTAATGAAAAACTGTTTTTT.

The count of this clone is one. The chain uses TRBV7-8 and TRBJ2-7; D unclear. The CDR3 loop spans 12 amino acids. V was cut by 1 base and J by 6 bases, with 7 bases left in between. Germline CDR1 SGHVS, CDR2 FQNEAQ. The CDR3 region has the DNA TGTGCCAGCAGCTTAGGAGTTTCCGAGCAGTACTTC. It encodes CASSLGVSEQYF.

The genes are TRBV27 and TRBJ1-1; 10 bases agree with TRBD1. The V gene end was trimmed by 2 bases and the J gene end by 6 bases; junction bases not matched to a gene: 9. Germline lookup yields CDR1 MNHEY and CDR2 SMNVEV (reference sequence). This CDR3 has 16 amino acids. CDR3 sequence (DNA): TGTGCCAGCAGTTTAGGACCGGGACAGGGGTTCGCTGAAGCTTTCTTT. Its translation is CASSLGPGQGFAEAFF.

This sequence joins TRBV10-2 and TRBJ2-7; 13 bases match TRBD2. V shed 3 bases and J 3 bases; nucleotides not matched to a gene: 2. Germline V CDR1 and CDR2: WSHSY, SAAADI. This CDR3 spans 15 amino acids. This CDR3 reads CASSDGTSGVYEQYF. The CDR3 DNA reads TGCGCCAGCAGTGACGGGACTAGCGGGGTCTACGAGCAGTACTTC.